Described below is a single T cell receptor (beta chain) sequence and its context. This CDR3 contains 14 residues. The V segment lost 0 bases and the J segment 7 bases; nucleotides outside the gene matches: 2. Germline lookup yields CDR1 SGHRS and CDR2 YFSETQ. Repertoires were generated with immunoSEQ multiplex PCR, while TCRdb's copy carries only in-frame clones and drops some. In the table there are around 250,000 clones, roughly 84% of which are singletons. This sample is part of a study of blood T cell repertoires in COVID-19. This chain connects TRBV5-1 to TRBJ1-4; 8 nucleotides agree with TRBD1. The clonotype originates from a woman aged 18-29 years with acute or convalescent COVID-19. The sequencing input was peripheral blood. This CDR3 is CASSLDRGVEKLFF. In nucleotides, the CDR3 is TGCGCCAGCAGCTTGGACAGGGGGGTTGAAAAACTGTTTTTT.